This T cell receptor (beta chain) was recorded in a study of T cell repertoires in cytomegalovirus infection. Study-level points and caveats: Within the response measured ex vivo, HLA-C-restricted CMV-specific TCR beta clonotypes were dominant.

CDR1 SGHDT and CDR2 YYEEEE come from the germline V gene. CDR3 length equals 14 residues. V gave up 0 bases and J gave up 2 bases, with 9 bases separating them. TCRdb fed the reads into MiXCR, producing one record per CDR3 protein. The sample holds about 310,000 distinct CDR3 sequences; 15% to 20% are singletons and the top ten take about 12%. This clonotype occurred a few times. Its target is not known. V is TRBV5-6 and J is TRBJ2-7; D ambiguous. The sequencing input was PBMCs. This clonotype was sampled from a human donor in good health (CMV status not recorded). Some clones in this sample may be carry-over from other donors' samples. The DNA of the CDR3 is TGTGCCAGCAGCTTGGGAGTAGGCCCCTACGAGCAGTACTTC. Translated, it gives CASSLGVGPYEQYF.